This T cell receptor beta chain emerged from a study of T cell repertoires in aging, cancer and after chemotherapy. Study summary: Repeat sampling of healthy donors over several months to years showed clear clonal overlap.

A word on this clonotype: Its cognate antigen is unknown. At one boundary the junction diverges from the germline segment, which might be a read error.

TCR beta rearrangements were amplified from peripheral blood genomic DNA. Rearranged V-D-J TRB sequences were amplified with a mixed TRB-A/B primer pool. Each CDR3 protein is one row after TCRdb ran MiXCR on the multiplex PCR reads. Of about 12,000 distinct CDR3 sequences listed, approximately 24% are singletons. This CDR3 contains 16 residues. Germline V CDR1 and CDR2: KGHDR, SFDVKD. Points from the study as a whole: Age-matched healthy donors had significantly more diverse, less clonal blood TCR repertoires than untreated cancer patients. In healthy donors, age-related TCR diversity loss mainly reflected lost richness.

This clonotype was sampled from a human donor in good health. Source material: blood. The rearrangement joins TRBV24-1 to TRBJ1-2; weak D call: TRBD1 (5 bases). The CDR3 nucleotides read TGTGCCACCAGTGATGGCTTGCGGGGCAGGGACTATGACTACACCTTC. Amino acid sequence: CATSDGLRGRDYDYTF.